This note documents a single T cell receptor (beta chain) sequence. Germline V gives CDR1 SGHRS, CDR2 YFSETQ. This CDR3 spans 15 amino acids. V gave up 7 bases and J gave up 2 bases, with 19 bases separating them. In the original workflow: Amplifying reference gene primers gave estimates of nucleated cell counts. The assay was immunoSEQ multiplex PCR, and TCRdb's table has in-frame clones only and misses some. V and J calls and clone size follow that table, whereas D and trimming were derived from the DNA. The data show a few hundred thousand clones, less than 85% seen once. The record originates from a study of blood T cell repertoires in COVID-19. Study-level background: Acute-phase and convalescent COVID-19 samples originated in the United States, Italy and Spain. PBMCs, B-cell-depleted T cells, or T cells were the source of the cDNA or gDNA that made up the material.

Sequences were obtained from peripheral blood. The gene calls are TRBV5-1 and TRBJ2-7, with D tentatively TRBD1 (5 bases). This receptor was identified in a woman aged 18 to 35 with acute or convalescent COVID-19. CDR3 nucleotides: TGCGCCAGCCAACAAGCAACAGGCTCTACCTACGAGCAGTACTTC. Its translation: CASQQATGSTYEQYF.